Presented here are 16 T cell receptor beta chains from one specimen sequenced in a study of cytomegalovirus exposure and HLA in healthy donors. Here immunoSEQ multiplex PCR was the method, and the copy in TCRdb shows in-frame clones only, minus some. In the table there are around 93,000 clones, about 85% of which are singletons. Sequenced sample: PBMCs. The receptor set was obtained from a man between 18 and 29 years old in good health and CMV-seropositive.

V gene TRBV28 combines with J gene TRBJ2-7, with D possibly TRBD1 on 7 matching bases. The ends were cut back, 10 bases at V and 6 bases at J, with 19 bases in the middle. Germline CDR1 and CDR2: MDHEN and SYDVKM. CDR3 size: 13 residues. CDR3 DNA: TGTGCCACCGATTCAGGGGGGACGGGCGAGCAGTACGTC. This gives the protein CATDSGGTGEQYV.

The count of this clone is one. The CDR3 sequence: CASRTGTGGNTGELFF. In DNA, the CDR3 is TGTGCCAGCAGAACCGGGACAGGGGGCAACACCGGGGAGCTGTTTTTT. V is TRBV7-6 and J is TRBJ2-2; TRBD1 agrees at 12 bases. Germline CDR1 SGHVS, CDR2 FNYEAQ. The CDR3 has 16 amino acids. Trimming took 6 bases from V and 2 from J; bases not matched to a gene: 4.

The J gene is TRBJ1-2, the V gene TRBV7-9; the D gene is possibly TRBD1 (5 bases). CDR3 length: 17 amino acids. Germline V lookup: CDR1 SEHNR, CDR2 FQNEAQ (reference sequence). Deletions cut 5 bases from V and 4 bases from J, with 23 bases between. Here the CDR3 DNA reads TGTGCCAGCAGCCGTACCGGGACGGCGGGGGGGAGCTATGGCTACACCTTC. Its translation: CASSRTGTAGGSYGYTF.

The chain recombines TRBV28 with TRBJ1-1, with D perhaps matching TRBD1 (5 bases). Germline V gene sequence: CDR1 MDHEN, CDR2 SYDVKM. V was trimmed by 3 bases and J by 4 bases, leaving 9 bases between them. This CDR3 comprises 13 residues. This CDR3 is CASSFGGFTEAFF. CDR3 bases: TGTGCCAGCAGTTTCGGGGGGTTCACTGAAGCTTTCTTT.

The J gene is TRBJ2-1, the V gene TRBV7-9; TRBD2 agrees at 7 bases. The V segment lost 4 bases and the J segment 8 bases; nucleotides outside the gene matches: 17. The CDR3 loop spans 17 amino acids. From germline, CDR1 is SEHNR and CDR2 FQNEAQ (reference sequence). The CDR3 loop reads CASSSLGLVKGWDEQFF. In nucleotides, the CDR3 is TGTGCCAGCAGCTCCCTAGGACTAGTGAAGGGATGGGATGAGCAGTTCTTC.

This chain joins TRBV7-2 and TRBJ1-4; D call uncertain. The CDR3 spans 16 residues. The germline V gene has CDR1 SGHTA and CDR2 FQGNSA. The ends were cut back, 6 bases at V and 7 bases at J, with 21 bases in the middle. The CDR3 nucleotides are TGTGCCAGCAGTCGTAGTCGATCCATAGCACGTGAAAAACTGTTTTTT. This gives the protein CASSRSRSIAREKLFF.

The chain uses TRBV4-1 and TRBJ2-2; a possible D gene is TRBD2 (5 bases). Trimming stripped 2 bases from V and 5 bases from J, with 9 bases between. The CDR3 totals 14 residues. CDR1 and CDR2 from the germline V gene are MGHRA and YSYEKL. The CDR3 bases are TGCGCCAGCAGCCAACTAGCTGGAACCGGGGAGCTGTTTTTT. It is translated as CASSQLAGTGELFF.

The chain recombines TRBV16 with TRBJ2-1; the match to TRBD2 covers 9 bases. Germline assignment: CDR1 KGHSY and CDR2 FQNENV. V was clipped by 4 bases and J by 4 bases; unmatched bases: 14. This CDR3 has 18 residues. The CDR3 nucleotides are TGTGCCAGCAGCCTGTCCCGGGGGGTCCTAGCGGGGTACAATGAGCAGTTCTTC. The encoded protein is CASSLSRGVLAGYNEQFF.

CDR3: CASSESGTGDEQFF. In DNA form, the CDR3 reads TGTGCCAGCAGTGAATCGGGGACAGGGGACGAGCAGTTCTTC. J is TRBJ2-1 and V is TRBV6-1, with 10 positions matching TRBD1. This CDR3 spans 14 amino acids. V was clipped by 2 bases and J by 10 bases; unmatched bases: 5. Looked up from germline, CDR1 is MNHNS and CDR2 is SASEGT.

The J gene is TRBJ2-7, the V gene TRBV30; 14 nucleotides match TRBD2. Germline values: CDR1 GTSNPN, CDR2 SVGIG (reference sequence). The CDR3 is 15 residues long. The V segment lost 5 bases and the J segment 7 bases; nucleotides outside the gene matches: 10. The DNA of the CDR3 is TGTGCCTGGCTAGGCGGGACTAGCGGGAGTTATGAGCAGTACTTC. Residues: CAWLGGTSGSYEQYF.

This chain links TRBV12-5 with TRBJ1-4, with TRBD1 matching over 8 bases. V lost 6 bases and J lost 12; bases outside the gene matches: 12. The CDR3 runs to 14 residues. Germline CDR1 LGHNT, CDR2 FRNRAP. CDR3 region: CASGAVLGQGQLFF. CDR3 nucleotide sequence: TGTGCTAGTGGCGCGGTTTTAGGACAGGGCCAACTGTTTTTT.

The DNA for the CDR3 is TGCAGCGTTACGCCAGGACTAGCGGGACCCGCCTACGAGCAGTACTTC. This translates into CSVTPGLAGPAYEQYF. The chain has TRBV29-1 and TRBJ2-7; 12 bases are a match to TRBD2. CDR3 length: 16 residues. The ends lost 5 bases at V and 2 bases at J; junction bases unmatched: 10. Looked up from germline, CDR1 is SQVTM and CDR2 is ANQGSEA.

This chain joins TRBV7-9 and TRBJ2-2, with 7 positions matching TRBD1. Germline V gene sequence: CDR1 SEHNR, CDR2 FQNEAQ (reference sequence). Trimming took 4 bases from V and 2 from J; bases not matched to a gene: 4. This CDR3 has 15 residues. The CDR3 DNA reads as TGTGCCAGCAGCTCGACAGGGATTAACACCGGGGAGCTGTTTTTT. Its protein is CASSSTGINTGELFF.

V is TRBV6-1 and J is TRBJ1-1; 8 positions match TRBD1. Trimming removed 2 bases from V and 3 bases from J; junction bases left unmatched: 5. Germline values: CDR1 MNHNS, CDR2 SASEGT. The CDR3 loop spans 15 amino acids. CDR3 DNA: TGTGCCAGCAGTGAAAAACAGGGGGGCGACACTGAAGCTTTCTTT. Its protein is CASSEKQGGDTEAFF.

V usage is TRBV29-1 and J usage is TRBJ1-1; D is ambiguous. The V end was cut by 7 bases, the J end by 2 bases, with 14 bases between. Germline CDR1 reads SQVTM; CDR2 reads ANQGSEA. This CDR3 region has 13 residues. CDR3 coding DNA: TGCAGCGGTACCACGGTCGCCAACACTGAAGCTTTCTTT. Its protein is CSGTTVANTEAFF.

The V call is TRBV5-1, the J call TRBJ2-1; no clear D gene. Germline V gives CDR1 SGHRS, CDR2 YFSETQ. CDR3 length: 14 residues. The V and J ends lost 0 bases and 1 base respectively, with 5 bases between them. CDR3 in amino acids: CASSLDGSYNEQFF. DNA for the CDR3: TGCGCCAGCAGCTTGGACGGTTCCTACAATGAGCAGTTCTTC. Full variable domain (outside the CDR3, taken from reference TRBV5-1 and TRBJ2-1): KAGVTQTPRYLIKTRGQQVTLSCSPISGHRSVSWYQQTPGQGLQFLFEYFSETQRNKGNFPGRFSGRQFSNSRSEMNVSTLELGDSALYLCASSLDGSYNEQFFGPGTRLTVL.